This T cell receptor (beta chain) was sequenced during a study of T-cell reconstitution after alpha-beta-depleted transplantation in children. Study results and limitations: Day-60 TCRbeta diversity that was high in some patients was derived from surviving recipient T cells and thymic progenitors. It was reported that alpha-beta T cells came from several hundred expanded graft clones (about two months after transplant).

This clonotype was seen more than once but under ten times. What it binds is unknown. Molecular barcoding with unique molecular identifiers was used for the TCRbeta library. TCRdb reprocessed the PCR reads with MiXCR, giving one entry per CDR3 protein. The sample has 90,000 to 100,000 distinct CDR3 sequences, 23% seen once. This CDR3 comprises 16 residues. Trimming removed 0 bases at V and 5 bases at J, with 15 bases between. Germline CDR1 KGHDR, CDR2 SFDVKD. This clonotype was obtained from a boy aged 2 to 10 with acute lymphoblastic leukemia, due to receive a stem cell transplant. The source material was PBMCs, sampled before TCRalphabeta/CD19-depleted stem cell transplant. The chain combines TRBV24-1 with TRBJ2-5; D is possibly TRBD2 (5 bases). The CDR3 sequence: CATSDLAGGGMETQYF. DNA of the CDR3: TGTGCCACCAGTGATTTGGCCGGCGGAGGAATGGAGACCCAGTACTTC.